Each of the 2 T cell receptor beta chains below was sequenced from the same sample in a study of cytomegalovirus exposure and HLA in healthy donors. PCR used 60 Vbeta primers and 13 Jbeta primers. Assay used: immunoSEQ multiplex PCR; TCRdb lists only in-frame clones, some missing. This sample carries 120,000 to 150,000 clones, 55% to 85% of them seen once, and the ten largest clones take 2.1%. The sample was PBMCs. The receptors shown here come from a man aged 35-49 years in good health and CMV-seronegative.

CDR3 nucleotides: TGTGCCAGCTCACCCCGAGCGGAGACCCAGTACTTC. This sequence encodes CASSPRAETQYF. V and J are TRBV18 and TRBJ2-5; D is unresolved. The CDR3 is 12 amino acids. Trimming removed 3 bases from V and 5 bases from J, with 7 bases in between. Germline V lookup: CDR1 KGHSH, CDR2 LQKENI.

This chain joins TRBV4-1 and TRBJ2-7, with D perhaps TRBD2 (5 bases). V lost 4 bases and J lost 0, with 16 bases in between. This CDR3 has 16 amino acids. From germline, CDR1 is MGHRA and CDR2 YSYEKL. CDR3 protein: CASSRTSAGPSYEQYF. The CDR3 DNA is TGCGCCAGCAGCCGGACCTCGGCGGGCCCCTCCTACGAGCAGTACTTC.